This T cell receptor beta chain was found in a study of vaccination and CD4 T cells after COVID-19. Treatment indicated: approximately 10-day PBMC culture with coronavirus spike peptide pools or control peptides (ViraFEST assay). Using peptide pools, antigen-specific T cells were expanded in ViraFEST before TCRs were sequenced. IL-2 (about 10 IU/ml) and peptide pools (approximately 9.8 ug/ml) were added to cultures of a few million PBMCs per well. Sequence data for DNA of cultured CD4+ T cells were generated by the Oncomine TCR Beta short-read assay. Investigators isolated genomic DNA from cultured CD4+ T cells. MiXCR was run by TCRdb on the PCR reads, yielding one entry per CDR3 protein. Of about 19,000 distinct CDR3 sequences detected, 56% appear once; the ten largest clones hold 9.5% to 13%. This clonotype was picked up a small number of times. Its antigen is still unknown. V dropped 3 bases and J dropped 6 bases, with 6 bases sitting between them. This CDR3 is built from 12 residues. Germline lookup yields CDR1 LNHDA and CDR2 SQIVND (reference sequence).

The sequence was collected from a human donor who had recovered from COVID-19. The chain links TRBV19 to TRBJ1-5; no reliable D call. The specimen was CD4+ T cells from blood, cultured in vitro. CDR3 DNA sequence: TGTGCCAGTAGTATTATAGGTCAGCCCCAGCATTTT. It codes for CASSIIGQPQHF. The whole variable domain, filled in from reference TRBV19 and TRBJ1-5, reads DGGITQSPKYLFRKEGQNVTLSCEQNLNHDAMYWYRQDPGQGLRLIYYSQIVNDFQKGDIAEGYSVSREKKESFPLTVTSAQKNPTAFYLCASSIIGQPQHFGDGTRLSIL.